Sequencing of this T cell receptor (beta chain) was carried out in a study of cytotoxic CD8 clonotypes in ibrutinib-treated CLL. Whole-study findings and limits: At progression, clonality fell back toward baseline after rising at ibrutinib response. There were few public clonotypes, and on treatment they contracted or stayed stable.

CDR3 length: 14 residues. Germline CDR1 reads LNHDA; CDR2 reads SQIVND (reference sequence). J lost 3 bases, V lost 5 bases, and 4 bases had no gene match. As regards this clone: Its target is unknown.

The repertoire was sequenced with immunoSEQ multiplex PCR; TCRdb's copy has only in-frame clones and lacks some. The sample has around 160,000 clones; roughly four fifths are singletons. The TCR was taken from a human donor with chronic lymphocytic leukemia. This chain uses TRBV19 with TRBJ1-2, with 9 bases identical to TRBD1. The source was PBMCs, collected after 12 months of ibrutinib treatment. CDR3 in DNA: TGTGCCAGTAGTCCAACAGGGGGCTACTATGGCTACACCTTC. This codes for CASSPTGGYYGYTF. Complete variable domain (other parts from reference TRBV19 and TRBJ1-2): DGGITQSPKYLFRKEGQNVTLSCEQNLNHDAMYWYRQDPGQGLRLIYYSQIVNDFQKGDIAEGYSVSREKKESFPLTVTSAQKNPTAFYLCASSPTGGYYGYTFGSGTRLTVV.